The 24 T cell receptor beta chains listed next were all sequenced from one sample in a study of T cells after yellow fever vaccination. TCRdb recomputed calls from the 5' RACE reads with MiXCR, one row per CDR3 protein. This table holds about 110,000 distinct CDR3 sequences, approximately 8.4% found once. Specimen: CD8+ T cells sorted from PBMCs, collected 45 days after the yellow fever booster vaccination. The origin of the receptors is a man aged 30 to 45 who received the YFV17D yellow fever vaccine.

The chain recombines TRBV3-1 with TRBJ2-7; 9 bases align to TRBD2. Germline V CDR1 and CDR2: LGHDT, YNNKEL (reference sequence). V lost 3 bases, J lost 4 bases, and 10 bases stayed unmatched. CDR3 length: 16 residues. CDR3 sequence (DNA): TGTGCCAGCAGCCAGGGTGGCCTAGCGGGGAATTACGAGCAGTACTTC. Protein: CASSQGGLAGNYEQYF.

This clonotype was seen repeatedly, ten times or more. The genes are TRBV6-6 and TRBJ2-7; no firm D call. The V gene's germline CDR1 is MNHNY and CDR2 SVGAGI (reference sequence). The germline V and J ends were trimmed by 8 bases and 0 bases, with 11 bases remaining between them. This CDR3 has 13 residues. CDR3 sequence: CASLVEDSYEQYF. CDR3 in DNA: TGTGCCAGCTTAGTAGAGGACTCCTACGAGCAGTACTTC.

This clonotype was recorded a few times. This sequence joins TRBV20-1 and TRBJ2-2; D may match TRBD1 or TRBD2 (6 bases each). The CDR3 spans 19 residues. Germline values: CDR1 DFQATT, CDR2 SNEGSKA (reference sequence). Between the trimmed V and J ends, which lost 1 base and 6 bases, there was a span of 27 bases. For the CDR3, the DNA is TGCAGTGCTAGAGTGCCACAGGGTATGGTCGGGGGTGACGCCGGGGAGCTGTTTTTT. This translates into CSARVPQGMVGGDAGELFF.

This clonotype was recorded at least ten times. The chain uses TRBV7-9 and TRBJ2-7; D remains ambiguous. Germline CDR1 reads SEHNR; CDR2 reads FQNEAQ (reference sequence). The CDR3 is 13 amino acids. V dropped 5 bases and J dropped 4 bases, with 12 bases sitting between them. CDR3 sequence (DNA): TGTGCCAGCAGCCCTCCCGCCACTTACGAGCAGTACTTC. This gives the protein CASSPPATYEQYF.

This clonotype was seen a few times. This rearrangement joins TRBV20-1 to TRBJ2-7; 15 bases are a match to TRBD2. V lost 3 bases and J lost 4; bases outside the gene matches: 13. The CDR3 is 18 amino acids. Germline assignment: CDR1 DFQATT and CDR2 SNEGSKA (reference sequence). The CDR3 nucleotides are TGCAGTGCTAGGACCCCAGGACTAGCGGGAGGGCCTTTGTACGAGCAGTACTTC. Its translation is CSARTPGLAGGPLYEQYF.

With regard to this clonotype: Just one base apart from a much larger clone, this may be a read error. V gene TRBV5-1 combines with J gene TRBJ1-2, with a tentative D call TRBD1 (5 bases). V was pared by 5 bases and J by 5 bases, with 13 bases between. This CDR3 is 13 amino acids long. CDR1 SGHRS and CDR2 YFSETQ come from the germline V gene. The CDR3 DNA is TGCGCCAGCAGAGTAGACAGCCTGTATGGCTACACCTTC. Protein: CASRVDSLYGYTF.

This clonotype was detected ten times or more. The J gene is TRBJ2-7, the V gene TRBV27; D not certain. Germline V CDR1 and CDR2: MNHEY, SMNVEV (reference sequence). CDR3 length equals 13 residues. Trimming removed 6 bases at V and 2 bases at J, with 11 bases between. CDR3: CASRMSGPYEQYF. The DNA for the CDR3 is TGTGCCAGCAGGATGTCCGGGCCCTACGAGCAGTACTTC.

This clonotype was counted many times. The chain links TRBV27 to TRBJ2-7; no definite D call. V was clipped by 2 bases and J by 5 bases, with 13 bases between them. The CDR3 spans 14 residues. Germline assignment: CDR1 MNHEY and CDR2 SMNVEV (reference sequence). In DNA, the CDR3 is TGTGCCAGCAGTTTAGCCTCAGGACGACACGAGCAGTACTTC. The encoded protein is CASSLASGRHEQYF.

This clonotype has a count of ten or more. V gene TRBV2 combines with J gene TRBJ2-3; D not resolved. CDR3 length equals 14 residues. Trimming removed 4 bases at V and 2 bases at J, with 10 bases between. Germline-derived CDR1 and CDR2 are SNHLY and FYNNEI. CDR3 sequence reads: CASSGLADTDTQYF. CDR3 nucleotides: TGTGCCAGCAGTGGTTTAGCAGACACAGATACGCAGTATTTT.

The sample holds many counts of this clonotype. The V call is TRBV7-2, the J call TRBJ2-5; tentatively, D is TRBD2 (6 bases). Trimming removed 3 bases from V and 5 bases from J, with 16 bases in between. The CDR3 has 15 amino acids. Germline V gene lookup returns CDR1 SGHTA and CDR2 FQGNSA. In DNA form, the CDR3 reads TGTGCCAGCAGCTTGAGGAGGGAGCCGGTGGAGACCCAGTACTTC. Translation: CASSLRREPVETQYF. Full variable domain (outside the CDR3, taken from reference TRBV7-2 and TRBJ2-5): GAGVSQSPSNKVTEKGKDVELRCDPISGHTALYWYRQSLGQGLEFLIYFQGNSAPDKSGLPSDRFSAERTGGSVSTLTIQRTQQEDSAVYLCASSLRREPVETQYFGPGTRLLVL.

This sequence joins TRBV30 and TRBJ2-5; no firm D call. Germline assignment: CDR1 GTSNPN and CDR2 SVGIG (reference sequence). The CDR3 sequence is 13 residues long. Trimming removed 2 bases from V and 5 bases from J, with 12 bases in between. The CDR3 sequence: CAWSPWTGETQYF. The CDR3 DNA follows: TGTGCCTGGAGTCCCTGGACCGGGGAGACCCAGTACTTC.

The table lists this clonotype with many counts. V usage is TRBV5-4 and J usage is TRBJ2-2; D is tentatively TRBD1 or TRBD2 (5 bases each). The V end was cut by 5 bases, the J end by 8 bases, with 13 bases between. Looked up from germline, CDR1 is SGHNT and CDR2 is YYREEE (reference sequence). The CDR3 totals 13 residues. CDR3 DNA sequence: TGTGCCAGCAGACGGGACCCAGCAGGGGAGCTGTTTTTT. Protein product: CASRRDPAGELFF.

At least ten counts were recorded for this clonotype. The chain uses TRBV4-3 and TRBJ2-7; 9 bases map to TRBD1. CDR1 and CDR2 from the germline V gene are LGHNA and YSLEER. Germline trimming cut 3 bases from V and 1 base from J; bases unmatched to any gene: 13. This CDR3 has 18 amino acids. The chain's CDR3 is CASSHGLLEGTGSYEQYF. The CDR3 bases are TGCGCCAGCAGCCACGGACTGCTAGAGGGGACAGGGTCCTACGAGCAGTACTTC.

The table lists this clonotype with many counts. The genes are TRBV7-9 and TRBJ2-7; a possible D gene is TRBD1 (6 bases). The CDR3 sequence is 14 residues long. V was shortened by 5 bases and J by 1 base, with 12 bases between the two germline ends. Germline CDR1 reads SEHNR; CDR2 reads FQNEAQ (reference sequence). The CDR3 coding sequence is TGTGCCAGCAGCACGCATCAGGGGTCCTACGAGCAGTACTTC. It is translated as CASSTHQGSYEQYF.

V is TRBV14 and J is TRBJ2-7; D is undetermined. The germline V gene has CDR1 SGHDN and CDR2 FVKESK. The CDR3 is 12 amino acids. V lost 3 bases, J lost 4 bases, and 7 bases lay in between. The CDR3 coding sequence is TGTGCCAGCAGCCAGTACTCTTACGAGCAGTACTTC. Protein sequence: CASSQYSYEQYF.

This clonotype occurred many times. The J gene is TRBJ2-7, the V gene TRBV7-8, with D uncertain. From germline, CDR1 is SGHVS and CDR2 FQNEAQ. CDR3 length: 16 residues. V shed 5 bases and J shed 0 bases, with 17 bases lying between them. The CDR3 nucleotides are TGTGCCAGCAGCCACCCCATGACTGAAAACTCCTACGAGCAGTACTTC. Encoded protein: CASSHPMTENSYEQYF.

This clonotype appeared many times. The chain joins TRBV20-1 to TRBJ2-7; 10 positions match TRBD1. The CDR3 is 15 amino acids. CDR1 and CDR2 (germline): DFQATT, SNEGSKA (reference sequence). The V and J ends lost 1 base and 3 bases, in that order; junction bases with no gene match: 6. CDR3 bases: TGCAGTGCTAGAGCGGTTGGACAGGGGGGCTACGAGCAGTACTTC. It yields the protein CSARAVGQGGYEQYF.

This clonotype was seen at least ten times. V usage is TRBV28 and J usage is TRBJ2-7; D is unresolved. Germline V lookup: CDR1 MDHEN, CDR2 SYDVKM. This CDR3 contains 12 residues. Trimming left V 4 bases short and J 2 bases short, with 6 bases between. The CDR3 protein is CASSSFTYEQYF. DNA for the CDR3: TGTGCCAGCAGTTCCTTCACCTACGAGCAGTACTTC.

This clonotype was picked up many times. The chain recombines TRBV20-1 with TRBJ2-7, with 8 bases lining up with TRBD1. The V gene's germline CDR1 is DFQATT and CDR2 SNEGSKA (reference sequence). The CDR3 is 15 residues long. Trimming removed 5 bases from V and 3 bases from J; junction bases left unmatched: 12. The CDR3 nucleotides are TGCAGTGCTTATGGACAGGGCCTATTAAGCTACGAGCAGTACTTC. Translation: CSAYGQGLLSYEQYF.

This clonotype was recorded many times. The J gene is TRBJ2-1, the V gene TRBV5-1; tentative D call: TRBD2 (6 bases). Per the germline V gene, CDR1 is SGHRS and CDR2 is YFSETQ. This CDR3 has 13 amino acids. V lost 0 bases, J lost 7 bases, and 8 bases lay in between. The CDR3, as DNA: TGCGCCAGCAGCTTGGAGGAGGGGAATGAGCAGTTCTTC. This encodes CASSLEEGNEQFF.

The chain recombines TRBV29-1 with TRBJ2-1; 15 positions match TRBD2. CDR3 length equals 17 residues. Germline lookup yields CDR1 SQVTM and CDR2 ANQGSEA. Trimming cost V 1 base and J 2 bases; bases outside gene matches: 3. CDR3 sequence reads: CSVEGRTSGRAYNEQFF. The CDR3 bases are TGCAGCGTTGAAGGGAGGACTAGCGGGAGGGCCTACAATGAGCAGTTCTTC.

This clonotype was counted at least ten times. This chain links TRBV12-3 or TRBV12-4 with TRBJ2-2; the D is unclear. Trimming removed 5 bases at V and 5 bases at J, with 18 bases between. The CDR3 has 16 residues. The CDR3 loop is CASSPPPDGGTGELFF. CDR3 in DNA: TGTGCCAGCAGTCCACCCCCGGACGGCGGAACCGGGGAGCTGTTTTTT.

The rearrangement links TRBV5-1 to TRBJ2-1; 10 positions agree with TRBD2. V shed 0 bases, J shed 13 bases, and the junction held 4 bases outside the gene matches. Germline CDR1 SGHRS, CDR2 YFSETQ. CDR3 length: 13 residues. Here the CDR3 reads CASSLAQREGQFF. The CDR3 DNA reads as TGCGCCAGCAGCTTGGCCCAGCGGGAGGGCCAGTTCTTC.

At least ten counts were recorded for this clonotype. V gene TRBV15 combines with J gene TRBJ2-7; no reliable D call. The V gene lost 0 bases and the J gene lost 6 bases, with 15 bases spanning the gap. The CDR3 contains 15 residues. Germline lookup yields CDR1 LNHNV and CDR2 YYDKDF (reference sequence). The CDR3 DNA sequence: TGTGCCACCAGCAGAGATGAGGAAACACAGCGCGAGCAGTACTTC. This codes for CATSRDEETQREQYF. Using reference TRBV15 and TRBJ2-7 for the parts outside the CDR3, the full variable domain is DAMVIQNPRYQVTQFGKPVTLSCSQTLNHNVMYWYQQKSSQAPKLLFHYYDKDFNNEADTPDNFQSRRPNTSFCFLDIRSPGLGDTAMYLCATSRDEETQREQYFGPGTRLTVT.